This entry features one T cell receptor beta chain sequence. Trimming removed 1 base from V and 10 bases from J; junction bases left unmatched: 8. There are 15 residues in the CDR3. Germline values: CDR1 SGHDT, CDR2 YYEEEE. In the original processing: Estimates of nucleated cell counts were drawn from the amplification of reference gene primers. Generated by immunoSEQ multiplex PCR, the TCRdb table keeps only in-frame clones and is missing some. Clonal size and the V and J genes are those of that table, whereas D and trimming came from the DNA. The table lists hundreds of thousands of clones, over 75% of them singletons, with over 8% in the top ten. This sample was included in a study of blood T cell repertoires in COVID-19.

The sequence derives from a young man with active or convalescent COVID-19. The sample consisted of peripheral blood. This rearrangement joins TRBV5-6 to TRBJ2-1; TRBD2 matches at 10 bases. The CDR3 spells CASSLSGGASREQFF. The CDR3 nucleotides read TGTGCCAGCAGCTTGAGCGGGGGGGCCAGTAGAGAGCAGTTCTTC.